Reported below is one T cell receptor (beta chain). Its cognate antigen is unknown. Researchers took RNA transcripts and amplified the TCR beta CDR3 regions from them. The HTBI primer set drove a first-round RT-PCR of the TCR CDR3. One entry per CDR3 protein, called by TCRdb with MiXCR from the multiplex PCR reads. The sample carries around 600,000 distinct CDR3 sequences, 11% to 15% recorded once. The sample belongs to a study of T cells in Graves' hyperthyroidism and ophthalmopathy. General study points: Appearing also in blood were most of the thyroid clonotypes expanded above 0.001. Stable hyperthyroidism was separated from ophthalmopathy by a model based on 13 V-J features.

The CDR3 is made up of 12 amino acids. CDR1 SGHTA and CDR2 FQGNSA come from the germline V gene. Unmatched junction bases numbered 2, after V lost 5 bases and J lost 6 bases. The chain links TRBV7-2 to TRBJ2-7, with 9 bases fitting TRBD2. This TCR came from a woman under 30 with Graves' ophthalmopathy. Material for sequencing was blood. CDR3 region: CASSGLASEQYF. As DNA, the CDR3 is TGTGCCAGCAGCGGACTAGCGAGCGAGCAGTACTTC. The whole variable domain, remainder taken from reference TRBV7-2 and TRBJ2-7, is GAGVSQSPSNKVTEKGKDVELRCDPISGHTALYWYRQSLGQGLEFLIYFQGNSAPDKSGLPSDRFSAERTGGSVSTLTIQRTQQEDSAVYLCASSGLASEQYFGPGTRLTVT.